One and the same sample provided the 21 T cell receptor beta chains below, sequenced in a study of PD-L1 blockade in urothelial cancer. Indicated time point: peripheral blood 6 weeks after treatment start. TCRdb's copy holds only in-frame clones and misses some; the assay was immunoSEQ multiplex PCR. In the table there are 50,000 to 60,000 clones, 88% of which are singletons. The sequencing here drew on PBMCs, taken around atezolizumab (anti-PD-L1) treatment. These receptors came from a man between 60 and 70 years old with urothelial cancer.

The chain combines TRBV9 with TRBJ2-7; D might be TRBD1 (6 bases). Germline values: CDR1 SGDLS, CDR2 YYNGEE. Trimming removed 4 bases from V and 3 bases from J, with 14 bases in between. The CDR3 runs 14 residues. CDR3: CASSPPGQSYEQYF. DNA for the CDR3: TGTGCCAGCAGCCCTCCGGGACAAAGCTACGAGCAGTACTTC.

This chain's CDR3 is CASSIRSSGGWDTQYF. The CDR3 nucleotides read TGTGCCAGCAGCATCCGATCTAGCGGGGGGTGGGATACGCAGTATTTT. The V and J genes are TRBV11-1 and TRBJ2-3; 11 nucleotides agree with TRBD2. Germline CDR1 SGHAT, CDR2 FQDESV (reference sequence). J lost 6 bases, V lost 5 bases, and 10 bases had no gene match. The CDR3 has 16 residues.

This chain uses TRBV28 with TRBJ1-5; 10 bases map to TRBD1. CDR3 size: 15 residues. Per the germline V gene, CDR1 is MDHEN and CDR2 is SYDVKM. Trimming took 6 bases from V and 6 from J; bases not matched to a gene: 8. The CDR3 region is CASRRQGASGQPQHF. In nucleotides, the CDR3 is TGTGCCAGCAGACGACAGGGGGCGTCTGGTCAGCCCCAGCATTTT.

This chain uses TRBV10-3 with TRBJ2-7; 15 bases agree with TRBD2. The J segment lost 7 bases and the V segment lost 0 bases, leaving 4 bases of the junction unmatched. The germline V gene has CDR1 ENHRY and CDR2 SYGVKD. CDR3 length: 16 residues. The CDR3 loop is CAISESTGTSGREQYF. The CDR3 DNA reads TGTGCCATCAGTGAGTCGACGGGGACTAGCGGGAGGGAGCAGTACTTC.

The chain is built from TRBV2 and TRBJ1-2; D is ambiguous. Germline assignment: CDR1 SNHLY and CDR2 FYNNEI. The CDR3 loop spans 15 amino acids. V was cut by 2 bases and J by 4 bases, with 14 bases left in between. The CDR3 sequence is CASSETRQEGYGYTF. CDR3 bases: TGTGCCAGCAGTGAAACCCGGCAGGAGGGCTATGGCTACACCTTC.

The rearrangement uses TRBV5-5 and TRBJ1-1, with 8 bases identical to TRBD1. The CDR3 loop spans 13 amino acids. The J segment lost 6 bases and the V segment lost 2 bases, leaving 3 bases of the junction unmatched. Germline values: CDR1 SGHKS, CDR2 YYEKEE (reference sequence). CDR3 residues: CASSLDRGPEAFF. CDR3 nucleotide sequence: TGTGCCAGCAGCTTAGACAGGGGCCCTGAAGCTTTCTTT. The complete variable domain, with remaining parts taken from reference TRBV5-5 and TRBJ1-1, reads DAGVTQSPTHLIKTRGQQVTLRCSPISGHKSVSWYQQVLGQGPQFIFQYYEKEERGRGNFPDRFSARQFPNYSSELNVNALLLGDSALYLCASSLDRGPEAFFGQGTRLTVV.

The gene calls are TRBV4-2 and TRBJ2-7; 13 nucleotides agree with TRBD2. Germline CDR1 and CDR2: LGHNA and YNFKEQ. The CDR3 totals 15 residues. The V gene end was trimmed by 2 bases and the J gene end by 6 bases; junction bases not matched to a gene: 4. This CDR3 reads CASSQTSGRESEQYF. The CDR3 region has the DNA TGTGCCAGCAGCCAAACTAGCGGGAGGGAGTCCGAGCAGTACTTC.

The CDR3 DNA sequence: TGTGCCAGCAGCGGGGACCCGGGGGCCCAGTACTTC. Its protein is CASSGDPGAQYF. The V call is TRBV7-2, the J call TRBJ2-5, with a weak D call TRBD2 (6 bases). The CDR3 is made up of 12 amino acids. Germline CDR1 SGHTA, CDR2 FQGNSA. V lost 5 bases, J lost 9 bases, and 13 bases lay in between. The full variable domain, with the rest looked up from reference TRBV7-2 and TRBJ2-5, is GAGVSQSPSNKVTEKGKDVELRCDPISGHTALYWYRQSLGQGLEFLIYFQGNSAPDKSGLPSDRFSAERTGGSVSTLTIQRTQQEDSAVYLCASSGDPGAQYFGPGTRLLVL.

The chain's CDR3 is CASSFSGTGATEAFF. For the CDR3, the DNA is TGCGCCAGCAGCTTCTCCGGGACAGGGGCCACTGAAGCTTTCTTT. The genes are TRBV5-1 and TRBJ1-1; 10 positions agree with TRBD1. The CDR3 consists of 15 residues. Unmatched junction bases numbered 5, after V lost 2 bases and J lost 4 bases. The V gene's germline CDR1 is SGHRS and CDR2 YFSETQ.

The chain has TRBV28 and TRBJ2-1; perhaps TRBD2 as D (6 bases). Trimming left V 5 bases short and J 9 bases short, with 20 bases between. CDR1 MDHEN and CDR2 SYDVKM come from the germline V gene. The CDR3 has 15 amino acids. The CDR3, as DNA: TGTGCCAGCAGTCCCGGGACCCCGTGGGGAGGTGAGCAGTTCTTC. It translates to CASSPGTPWGGEQFF.

The CDR3 is CASSLEGLAIYEQYF. CDR3 DNA: TGTGCCAGCAGCTTGGAGGGACTAGCGATATACGAGCAGTACTTC. The chain carries TRBV5-8 and TRBJ2-7; TRBD2 matches 10 bases. The CDR3 sequence is 15 residues long. The junction had 4 bases not matched to a gene; V was cut back by 0 bases and J by 4 bases. CDR1 SGHTS and CDR2 YDEGEE come from the germline V gene.

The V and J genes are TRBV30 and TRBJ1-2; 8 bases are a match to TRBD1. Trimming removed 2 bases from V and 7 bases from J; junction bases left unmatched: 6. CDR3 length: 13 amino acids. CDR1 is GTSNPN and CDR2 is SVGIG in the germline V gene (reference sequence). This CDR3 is CAWSMGTGTGYTF. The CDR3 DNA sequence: TGTGCCTGGAGTATGGGGACAGGTACTGGCTACACCTTC.

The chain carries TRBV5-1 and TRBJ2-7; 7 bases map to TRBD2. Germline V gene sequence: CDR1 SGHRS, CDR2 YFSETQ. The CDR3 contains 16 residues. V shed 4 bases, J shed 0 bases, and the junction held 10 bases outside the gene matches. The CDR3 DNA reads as TGCGCCAGCAGCCGTGACTCCGGGACTAACTCCTACGAGCAGTACTTC. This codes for CASSRDSGTNSYEQYF.

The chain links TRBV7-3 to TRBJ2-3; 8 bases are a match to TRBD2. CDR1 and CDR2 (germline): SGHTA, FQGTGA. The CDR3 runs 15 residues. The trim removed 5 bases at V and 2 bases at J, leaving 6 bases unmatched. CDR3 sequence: CASSPRGGDTDTQYF. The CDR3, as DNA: TGTGCCAGCAGCCCTCGGGGGGGGGACACAGATACGCAGTATTTT. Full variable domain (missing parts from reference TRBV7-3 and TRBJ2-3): GAGVSQTPSNKVTEKGKYVELRCDPISGHTALYWYRQSLGQGPEFLIYFQGTGAADDSGLPNDRFFAVRPEGSVSTLKIQRTERGDSAVYLCASSPRGGDTDTQYFGPGTRLTVL.

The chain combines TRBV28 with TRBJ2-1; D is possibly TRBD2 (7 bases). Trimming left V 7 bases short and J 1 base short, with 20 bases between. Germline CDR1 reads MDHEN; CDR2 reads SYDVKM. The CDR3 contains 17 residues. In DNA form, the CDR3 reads TGTGCCAGCACTCCCGGGTCGGGGGGCTCATCCTACAATGAGCAGTTCTTC. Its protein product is CASTPGSGGSSYNEQFF.

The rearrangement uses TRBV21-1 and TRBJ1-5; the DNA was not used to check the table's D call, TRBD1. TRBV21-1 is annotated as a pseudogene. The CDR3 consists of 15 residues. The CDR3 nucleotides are TGTGCCAGCAGCAAAGGGGACAGGGTAGGGCAGCCCCAGCATTTT. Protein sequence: CASSKGDRVGQPQHF.

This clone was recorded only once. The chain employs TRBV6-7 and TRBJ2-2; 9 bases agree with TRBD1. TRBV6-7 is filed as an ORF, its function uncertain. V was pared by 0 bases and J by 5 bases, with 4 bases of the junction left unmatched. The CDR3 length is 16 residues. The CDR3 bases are TGTGCCAGCAGTTACTCCGCGACAGGGGGAACCGGGGAGCTGTTTTTT. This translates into CASSYSATGGTGELFF.

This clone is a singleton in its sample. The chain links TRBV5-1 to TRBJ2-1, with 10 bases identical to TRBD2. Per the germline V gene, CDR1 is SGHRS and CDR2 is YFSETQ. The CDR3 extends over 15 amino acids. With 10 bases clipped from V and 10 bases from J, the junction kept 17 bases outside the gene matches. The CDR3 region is CASKWRTSGDSEQFF. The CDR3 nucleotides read TGCGCCTCAAAATGGAGGACTAGCGGAGACTCGGAGCAGTTCTTC.

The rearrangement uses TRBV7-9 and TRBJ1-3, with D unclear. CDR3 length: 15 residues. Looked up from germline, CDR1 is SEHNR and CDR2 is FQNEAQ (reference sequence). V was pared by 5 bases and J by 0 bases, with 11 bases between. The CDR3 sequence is CASSPQRGSGNTIYF. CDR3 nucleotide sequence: TGTGCCAGCAGCCCCCAGAGAGGCTCTGGAAACACCATATATTTT.

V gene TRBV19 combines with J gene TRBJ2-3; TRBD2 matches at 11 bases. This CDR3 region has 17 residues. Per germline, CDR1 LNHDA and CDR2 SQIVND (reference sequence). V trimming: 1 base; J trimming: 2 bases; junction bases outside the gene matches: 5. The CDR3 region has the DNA TGTGCCAGTAGTATAGGCCCTAGCGGGAGGCACACAGATACGCAGTATTTT. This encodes CASSIGPSGRHTDTQYF.

DNA of the CDR3: TGTGCCAGCAGCAGTAGCGGGGGCTACAATGAGCAGTTCTTC. It yields the protein CASSSSGGYNEQFF. The chain is built from TRBV6-1 and TRBJ2-1; 9 bases are shared with TRBD2. This CDR3 is 14 amino acids long. V shed 6 bases, J shed 3 bases, and the junction held 3 bases outside the gene matches. Germline values: CDR1 MNHNS, CDR2 SASEGT.